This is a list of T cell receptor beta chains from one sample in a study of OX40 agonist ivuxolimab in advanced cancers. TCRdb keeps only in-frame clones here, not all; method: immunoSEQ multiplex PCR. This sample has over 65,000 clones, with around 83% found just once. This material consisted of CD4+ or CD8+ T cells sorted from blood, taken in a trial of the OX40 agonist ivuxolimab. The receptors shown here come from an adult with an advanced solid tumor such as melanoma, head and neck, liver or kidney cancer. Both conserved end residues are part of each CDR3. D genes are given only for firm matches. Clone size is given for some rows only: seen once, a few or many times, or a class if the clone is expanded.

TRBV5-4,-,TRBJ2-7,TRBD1,CASSSGQTYEQYF,TGTGCCAGCAGTTCGGGACAGACCTACGAGCAGTACTTC
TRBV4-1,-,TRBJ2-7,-,CASSQDPARGQYF,TGCGCCAGCAGCCAAGATCCGGCCCGCGGGCAGTACTTC
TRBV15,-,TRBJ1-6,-,CATSRVVGSSYNSPLHF,TGTGCCACCAGCAGAGTTGTTGGGAGCTCCTATAATTCACCCCTCCACTTT
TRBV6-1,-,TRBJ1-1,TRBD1,CASSKTGATNTEAFF,TGTGCCAGCTCTAAGACAGGGGCCACAAACACTGAAGCTTTCTTT
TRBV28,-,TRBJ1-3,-,CASSRGRLASGNTIYF,TGTGCCAGCAGTCGGGGACGACTGGCCTCTGGAAACACCATATATTTT
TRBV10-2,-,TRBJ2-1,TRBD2,CASSERPSGRLMKQFF,TGCGCCAGCAGTGAGCGGCCTAGCGGGAGATTAATGAAGCAGTTCTTC
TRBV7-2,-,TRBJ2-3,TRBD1,CASSLASGTGQWWVDTQYF,TGTGCCAGCAGCTTAGCAAGTGGGACAGGGCAATGGTGGGTCGATACGCAGTATTTT
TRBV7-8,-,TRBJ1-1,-,CASSPDTEAFF,TGTGCCAGCAGCCCAGACACTGAAGCTTTCTTT
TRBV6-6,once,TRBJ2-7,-,CASSGGTARSYEQYF,TGTGCCAGCAGTGGGGGGACAGCTAGGTCCTACGAGCAGTACTTC
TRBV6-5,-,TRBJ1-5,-,CASSRQGGSNQPQHF,TGTGCCAGCAGTCGGCAGGGTGGAAGCAATCAGCCCCAGCATTTT
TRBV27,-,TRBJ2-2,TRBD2,CASRKTSGSVTGELFF,TGTGCCAGCAGGAAGACTAGCGGGAGTGTTACCGGGGAGCTGTTTTTT
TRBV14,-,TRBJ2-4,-,CASRDGAGLSKNIQYF,TGTGCCAGCAGAGATGGAGCAGGCTTGTCGAAAAACATTCAGTACTTC
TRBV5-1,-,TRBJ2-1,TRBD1,CASYRDRANEQFF,TGCGCCAGCTACCGGGACAGGGCTAACGAGCAGTTCTTC
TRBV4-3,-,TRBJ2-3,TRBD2,CASGYSGGPGTQYF,TGCGCCAGCGGGTATAGCGGGGGACCGGGTACGCAGTATTTT
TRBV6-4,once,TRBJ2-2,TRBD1,CASSNGQGARTGELFF,TGTGCCAGCAGTAACGGACAGGGGGCTCGCACCGGGGAGCTGTTTTTT
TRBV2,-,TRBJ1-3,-,CASSGQFGNTIYF,TGTGCCAGCAGTGGTCAGTTCGGAAACACCATATATTTT
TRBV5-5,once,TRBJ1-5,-,CASSSGHQPQHF,TGTGCCAGCAGCTCGGGACATCAGCCCCAGCATTTT
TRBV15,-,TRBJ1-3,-,CATSRLPLSGNTIYF,TGTGCCACCAGCAGACTCCCCCTCTCTGGAAACACCATATATTTT
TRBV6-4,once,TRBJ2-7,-,CATGITSSYEQYF,TGTGCCACCGGGATTACTAGCTCCTACGAGCAGTACTTC
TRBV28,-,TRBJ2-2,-,CASFRDAKVTGELFF,TGTGCCAGCTTTCGGGACGCAAAAGTCACCGGGGAGCTGTTTTTT
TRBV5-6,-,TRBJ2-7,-,CASSRTMSSYEQYF,TGTGCCAGCAGCCGAACGATGAGCTCCTACGAGCAGTACTTC
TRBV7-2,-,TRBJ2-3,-,CASSLGEADTQYF,TGTGCCAGCAGCTTAGGAGAAGCAGATACGCAGTATTTT
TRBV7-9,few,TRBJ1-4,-,CASSNTGADEKLFF,TGTGCCAGCAGTAACACTGGGGCTGATGAAAAACTGTTTTTT
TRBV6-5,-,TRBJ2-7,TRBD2,CASRTSGSYEQYF,TGTGCCAGCAGAACTAGCGGCTCCTACGAGCAGTACTTC
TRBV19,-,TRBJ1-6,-,CASSIGAGPLHF,TGTGCCAGTAGTATTGGCGCAGGGCCCCTCCACTTT
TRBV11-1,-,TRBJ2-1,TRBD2,CASSLVAGGLYNEQFF,TGTGCCAGCAGCTTAGTGGCGGGAGGGCTTTACAATGAGCAGTTCTTC
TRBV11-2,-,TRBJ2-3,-,CASSLERGTDTQYF,TGTGCCAGCAGCTTGGAGAGAGGCACAGATACGCAGTATTTT
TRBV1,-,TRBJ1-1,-,CTSSQDGNTEAFF,TGCACCAGCAGCCAAGACGGGAACACTGAAGCTTTCTTT
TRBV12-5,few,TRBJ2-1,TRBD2,CASGWTLGTSGRYEQFF,TGTGCTAGTGGTTGGACCTTGGGGACTAGCGGGAGGTACGAGCAGTTCTTC
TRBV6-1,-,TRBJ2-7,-,CASSQGRDYEQYF,TGTGCCAGCAGCCAAGGTCGGGACTACGAGCAGTACTTC
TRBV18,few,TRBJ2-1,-,CASSPGTNEQFF,TGTGCCAGCTCACCAGGGACGAATGAGCAGTTCTTC
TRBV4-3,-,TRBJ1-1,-,CASSHGVGRNEAFF,TGCGCCAGCAGCCATGGGGTCGGGAGAAACGAAGCTTTCTTT
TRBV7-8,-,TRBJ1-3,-,CASSLRGVGNTIYF,TGTGCCAGCAGCTTAAGAGGGGTCGGAAACACCATATATTTT
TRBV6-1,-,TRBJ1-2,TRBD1,CASSESTGGIGYGYTF,TGTGCCAGCAGTGAATCGACAGGGGGAATAGGGTATGGCTACACCTTC
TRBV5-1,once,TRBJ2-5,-,CASSRPAQETQYF,TGCGCCAGCAGCCGTCCCGCCCAAGAGACCCAGTACTTC
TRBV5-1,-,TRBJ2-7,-,CASSLATGKTTREQYF,TGCGCCAGCAGCTTGGCTACCGGGAAGACGACCCGCGAGCAGTACTTC
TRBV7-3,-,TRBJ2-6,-,CASSYQDGRSGANVLTF,TGTGCCAGCAGCTACCAGGACGGTCGCTCTGGGGCCAACGTCCTGACTTTC
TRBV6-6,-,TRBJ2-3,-,CASSLDRPSTDTQYF,TGTGCCAGCAGTCTCGATCGTCCAAGCACAGATACGCAGTATTTT
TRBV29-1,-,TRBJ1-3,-,CSVGDNLSGNTIYF,TGCAGCGTTGGAGACAATCTCTCTGGAAACACCATATATTTT
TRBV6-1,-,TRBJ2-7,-,CASSASGRSSYEQYF,TGTGCCAGCAGTGCTTCAGGAAGGAGCTCCTACGAGCAGTACTTC
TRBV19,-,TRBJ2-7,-,CASSIDHRRSHEQYF,TGTGCCAGTAGTATAGATCACAGACGTTCCCACGAGCAGTACTTC
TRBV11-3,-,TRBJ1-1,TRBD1,CASSDYRGSAFF,TGTGCCAGCAGCGACTACAGGGGTTCAGCTTTCTTT
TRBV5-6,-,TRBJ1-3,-,CASTQRTIGNTIYF,TGTGCCAGCACCCAGCGGACGATTGGAAACACCATATATTTT
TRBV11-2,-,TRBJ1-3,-,CASSLAGSSSGNTIYF,TGTGCCAGCAGCTTAGCCGGGTCCTCCTCTGGAAACACCATATATTTT
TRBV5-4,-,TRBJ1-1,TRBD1,CASRPPTGENTEAFF,TGTGCCAGCAGACCCCCGACAGGGGAGAACACTGAAGCTTTCTTT
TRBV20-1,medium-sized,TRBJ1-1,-,CSATDTEAFF,TGCAGTGCAACGGACACTGAAGCTTTCTTT
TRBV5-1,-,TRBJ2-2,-,CASSRMELRGPRSGTGELFF,TGCGCCAGCAGCCGAATGGAGCTTCGGGGACCTCGTTCGGGCACCGGGGAGCTGTTTTTT
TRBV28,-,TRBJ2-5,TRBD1,CASSLTGPSYQETQYF,TGTGCCAGCAGCTTGACAGGGCCGTCGTACCAAGAGACCCAGTACTTC
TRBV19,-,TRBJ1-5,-,CASIQGSSNQPQHF,TGTGCCAGTATTCAGGGCAGCAGCAATCAGCCCCAGCATTTT
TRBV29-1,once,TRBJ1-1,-,CSVEDHVVSAEAFF,TGCAGCGTTGAAGATCATGTGGTGTCAGCTGAAGCTTTCTTT
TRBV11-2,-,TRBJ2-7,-,CASSRADGSYEQYF,TGTGCCAGCAGCCGCGCAGACGGTTCCTACGAGCAGTACTTC
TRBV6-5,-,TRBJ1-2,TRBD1,CASSSTGTGTVYTF,TGTGCCAGCAGTTCAACCGGGACAGGCACAGTCTACACCTTC
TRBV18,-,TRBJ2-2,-,CASSLTGLTGELFF,TGTGCCAGCTCACTCACCGGGTTGACCGGGGAGCTGTTTTTT
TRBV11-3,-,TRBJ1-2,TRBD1,CASRGPPGQGISTF,TGTGCCAGCAGAGGACCTCCGGGACAGGGTATCTCCACCTTC
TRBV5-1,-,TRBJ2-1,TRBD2,CASSPRLAGGRSYNEQFF,TGCGCCAGCAGCCCCAGACTAGCGGGAGGGCGCTCCTACAATGAGCAGTTCTTC